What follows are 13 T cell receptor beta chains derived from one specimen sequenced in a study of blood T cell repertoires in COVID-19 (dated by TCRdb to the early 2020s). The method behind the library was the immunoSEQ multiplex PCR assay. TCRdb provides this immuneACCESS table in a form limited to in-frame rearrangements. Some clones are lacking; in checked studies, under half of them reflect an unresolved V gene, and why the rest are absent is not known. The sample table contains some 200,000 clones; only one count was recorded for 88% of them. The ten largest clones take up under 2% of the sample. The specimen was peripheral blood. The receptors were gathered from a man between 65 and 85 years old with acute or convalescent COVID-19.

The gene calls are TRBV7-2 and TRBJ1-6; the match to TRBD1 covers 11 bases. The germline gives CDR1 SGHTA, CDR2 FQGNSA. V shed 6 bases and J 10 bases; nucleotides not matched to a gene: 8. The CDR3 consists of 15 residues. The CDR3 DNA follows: TGTGCCAGCAGATTGGACAGGGGGCAGGGGTCACCCCTCCACTTT. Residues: CASRLDRGQGSPLHF.

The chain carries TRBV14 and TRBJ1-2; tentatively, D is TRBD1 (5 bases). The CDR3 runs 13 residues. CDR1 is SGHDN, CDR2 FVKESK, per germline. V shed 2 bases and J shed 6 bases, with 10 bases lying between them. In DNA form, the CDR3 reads TGTGCCAGCAGCCAAAGAGTAGGGGATGGCTACACCTTC. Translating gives CASSQRVGDGYTF.

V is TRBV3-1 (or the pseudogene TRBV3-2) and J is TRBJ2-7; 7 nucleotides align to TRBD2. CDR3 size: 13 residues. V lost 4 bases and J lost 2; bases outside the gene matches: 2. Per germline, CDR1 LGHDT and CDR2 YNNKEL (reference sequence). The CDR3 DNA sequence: TGTGCCAGCAGCCCCCGGGAGGCCTACGAGCAGTACTTC. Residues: CASSPREAYEQYF.

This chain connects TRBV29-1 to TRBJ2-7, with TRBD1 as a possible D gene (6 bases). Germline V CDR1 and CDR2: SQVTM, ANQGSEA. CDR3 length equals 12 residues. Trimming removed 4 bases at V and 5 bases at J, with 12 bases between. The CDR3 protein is CSVVGQGNEQYF. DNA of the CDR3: TGCAGCGTTGTAGGCCAGGGGAACGAGCAGTACTTC.

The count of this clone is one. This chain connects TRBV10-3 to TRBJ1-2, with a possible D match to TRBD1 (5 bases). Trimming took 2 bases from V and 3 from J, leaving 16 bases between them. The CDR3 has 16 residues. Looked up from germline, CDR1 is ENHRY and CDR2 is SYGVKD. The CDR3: CAISEGRVGGDYGYTF. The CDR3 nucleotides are TGTGCCATCAGTGAGGGCAGGGTTGGCGGCGACTATGGCTACACCTTC.

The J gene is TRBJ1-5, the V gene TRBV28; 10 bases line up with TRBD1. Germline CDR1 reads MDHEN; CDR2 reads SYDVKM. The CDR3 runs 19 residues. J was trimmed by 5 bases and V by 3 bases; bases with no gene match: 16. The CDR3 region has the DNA TGTGCCAGCAGTTTTCAACGCCGCTGGGTGGGACAGGGGTATCAGCCCCAGCATTTT. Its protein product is CASSFQRRWVGQGYQPQHF.

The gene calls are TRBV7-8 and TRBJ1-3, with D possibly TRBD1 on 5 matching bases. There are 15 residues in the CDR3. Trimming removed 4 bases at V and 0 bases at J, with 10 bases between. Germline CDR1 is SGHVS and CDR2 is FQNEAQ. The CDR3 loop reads CASSSTESSGNTIYF. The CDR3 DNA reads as TGTGCCAGCAGCTCGACAGAGAGCTCTGGAAACACCATATATTTT.

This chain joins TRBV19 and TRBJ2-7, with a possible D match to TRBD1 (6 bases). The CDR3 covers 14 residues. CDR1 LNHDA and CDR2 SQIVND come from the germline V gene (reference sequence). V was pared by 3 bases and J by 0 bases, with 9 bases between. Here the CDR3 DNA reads TGTGCCAGTAGTATCGACAGGCTCTCCTACGAGCAGTACTTC. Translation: CASSIDRLSYEQYF.

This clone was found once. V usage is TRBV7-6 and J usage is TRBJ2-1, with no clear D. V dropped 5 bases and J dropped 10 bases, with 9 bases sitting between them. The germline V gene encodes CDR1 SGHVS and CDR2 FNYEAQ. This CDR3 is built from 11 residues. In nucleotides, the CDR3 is TGTGCCAGCAGCCAATCCAGGGAGCAGTTCTTC. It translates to CASSQSREQFF.

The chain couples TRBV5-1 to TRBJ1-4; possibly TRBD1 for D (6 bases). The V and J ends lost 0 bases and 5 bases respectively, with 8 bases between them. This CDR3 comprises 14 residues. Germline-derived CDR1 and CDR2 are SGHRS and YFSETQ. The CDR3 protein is CASSLVQGNEKLFF. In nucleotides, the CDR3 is TGCGCCAGCAGCTTGGTTCAGGGGAATGAAAAACTGTTTTTT.

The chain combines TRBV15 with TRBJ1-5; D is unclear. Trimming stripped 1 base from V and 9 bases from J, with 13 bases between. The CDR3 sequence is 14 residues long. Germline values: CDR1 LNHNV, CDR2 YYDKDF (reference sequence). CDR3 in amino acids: CATSRGGDGRPQHF. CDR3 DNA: TGTGCCACCAGCAGAGGCGGGGATGGTCGGCCCCAGCATTTT.

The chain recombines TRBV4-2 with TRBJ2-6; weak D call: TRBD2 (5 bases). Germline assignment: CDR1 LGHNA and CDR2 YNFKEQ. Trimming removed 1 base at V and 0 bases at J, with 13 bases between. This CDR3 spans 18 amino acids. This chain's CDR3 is CASSQVTGLSSGANVLTF. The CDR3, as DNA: TGTGCCAGCAGCCAAGTTACGGGGTTAAGCTCTGGGGCCAACGTCCTGACTTTC.

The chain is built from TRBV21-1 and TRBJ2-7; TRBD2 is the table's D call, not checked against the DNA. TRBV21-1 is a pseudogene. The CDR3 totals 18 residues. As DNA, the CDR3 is TGTGCCAGCAGCATCTCTGGGGAGGGTAGCGGGATGGGTGACGAGCAGTACTTC. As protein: CASSISGEGSGMGDEQYF.